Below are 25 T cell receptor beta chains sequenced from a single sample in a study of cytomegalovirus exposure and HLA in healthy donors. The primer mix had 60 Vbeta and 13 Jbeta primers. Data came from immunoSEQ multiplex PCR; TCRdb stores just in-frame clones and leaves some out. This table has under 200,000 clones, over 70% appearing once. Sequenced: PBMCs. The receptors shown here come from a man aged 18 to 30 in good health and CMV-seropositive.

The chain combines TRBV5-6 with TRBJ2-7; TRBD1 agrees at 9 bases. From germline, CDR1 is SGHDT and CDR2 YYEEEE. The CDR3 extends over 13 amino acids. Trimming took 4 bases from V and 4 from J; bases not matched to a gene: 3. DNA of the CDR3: TGTGCCAGCAGCCAAGGGACAGGGTACGAGCAGTACTTC. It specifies CASSQGTGYEQYF.

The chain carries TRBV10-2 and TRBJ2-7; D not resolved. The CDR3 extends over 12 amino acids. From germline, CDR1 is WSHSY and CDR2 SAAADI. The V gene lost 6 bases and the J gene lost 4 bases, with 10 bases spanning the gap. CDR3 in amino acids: CASSLTRYEQYF. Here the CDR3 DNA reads TGCGCCAGCAGCCTGACTCGGTACGAGCAGTACTTC.

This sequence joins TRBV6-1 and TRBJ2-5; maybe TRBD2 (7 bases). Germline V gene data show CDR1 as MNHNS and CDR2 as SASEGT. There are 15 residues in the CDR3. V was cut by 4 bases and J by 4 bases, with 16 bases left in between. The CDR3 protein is CASSVTPGGPETQYF. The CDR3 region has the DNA TGTGCCAGCAGTGTGACACCGGGGGGCCCAGAGACCCAGTACTTC.

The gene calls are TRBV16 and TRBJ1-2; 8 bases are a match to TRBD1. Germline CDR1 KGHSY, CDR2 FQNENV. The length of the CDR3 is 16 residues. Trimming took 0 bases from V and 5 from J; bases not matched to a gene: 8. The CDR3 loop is CASSQSPQGAIYGYTF. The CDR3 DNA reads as TGTGCCAGCAGCCAATCCCCCCAGGGGGCGATTTATGGCTACACCTTC.

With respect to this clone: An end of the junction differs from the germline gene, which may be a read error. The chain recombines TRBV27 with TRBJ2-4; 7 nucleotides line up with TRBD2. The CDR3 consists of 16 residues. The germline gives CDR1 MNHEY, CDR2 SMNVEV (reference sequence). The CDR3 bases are TGTGCCAGCAGTTCCTGGGACTACCTAGCCAAAAACAGTCAGTACTTC. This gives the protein CASSSWDYLAKNSQYF.

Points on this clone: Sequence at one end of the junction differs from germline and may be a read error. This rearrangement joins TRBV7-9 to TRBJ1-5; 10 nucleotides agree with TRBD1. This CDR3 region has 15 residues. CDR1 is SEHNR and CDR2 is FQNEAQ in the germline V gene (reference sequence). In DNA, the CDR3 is TGTTCCAGCAGCCTAGGACAGGGGGACAATCAGCCCCAGCATTTT. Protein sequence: CSSSLGQGDNQPQHF.

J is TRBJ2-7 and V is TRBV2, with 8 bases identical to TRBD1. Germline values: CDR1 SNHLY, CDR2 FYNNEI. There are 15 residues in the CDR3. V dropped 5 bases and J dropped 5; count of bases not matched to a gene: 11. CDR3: CASSSGQGLLNEQYF. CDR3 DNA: TGTGCCAGCAGTAGCGGACAGGGTCTTCTCAACGAGCAGTACTTC. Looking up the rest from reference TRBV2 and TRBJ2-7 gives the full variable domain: EPEVTQTPSHQVTQMGQEVILRCVPISNHLYFYWYRQILGQKVEFLVSFYNNEISEKSEIFDDQFSVERPDGSNFTLKIRSTKLEDSAMYFCASSSGQGLLNEQYFGPGTRLTVT.

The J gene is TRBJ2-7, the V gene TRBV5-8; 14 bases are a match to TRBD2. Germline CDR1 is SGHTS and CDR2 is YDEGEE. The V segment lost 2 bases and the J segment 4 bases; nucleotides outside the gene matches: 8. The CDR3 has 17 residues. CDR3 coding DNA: TGTGCCAGCAGCTTTGGGACTAGCGGGAGCGGGAGTTACGAGCAGTACTTC. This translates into CASSFGTSGSGSYEQYF.

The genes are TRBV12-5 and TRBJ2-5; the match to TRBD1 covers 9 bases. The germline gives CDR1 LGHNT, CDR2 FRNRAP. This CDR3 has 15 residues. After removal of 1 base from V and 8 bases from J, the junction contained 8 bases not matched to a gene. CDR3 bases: TGTGCTAGTGGTTTGGCGGGACAGGGTTTAACAACCCAGTACTTC. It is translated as CASGLAGQGLTTQYF.

The CDR3 sequence is CASRLKTGNTEAFF. Here the CDR3 DNA reads TGTGCCAGCAGACTCAAGACAGGGAATACTGAAGCTTTCTTT. The chain employs TRBV6-1 and TRBJ1-1; TRBD1 matches at 7 bases. This CDR3 has 14 amino acids. CDR1 and CDR2 (germline): MNHNS, SASEGT. The V gene end was trimmed by 6 bases and the J gene end by 5 bases; junction bases not matched to a gene: 9.

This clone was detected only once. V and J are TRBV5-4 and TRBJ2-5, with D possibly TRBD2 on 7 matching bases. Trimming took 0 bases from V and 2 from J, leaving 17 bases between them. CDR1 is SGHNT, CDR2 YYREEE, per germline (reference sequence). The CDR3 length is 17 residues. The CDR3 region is CASSLGGRGATQETQYF. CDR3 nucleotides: TGTGCCAGCAGCTTGGGGGGACGGGGGGCGACTCAAGAGACCCAGTACTTC.

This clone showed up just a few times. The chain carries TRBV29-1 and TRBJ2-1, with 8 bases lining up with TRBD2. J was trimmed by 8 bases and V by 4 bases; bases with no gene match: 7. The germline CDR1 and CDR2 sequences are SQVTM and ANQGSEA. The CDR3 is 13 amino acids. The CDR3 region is CSVVSGREDEQFF. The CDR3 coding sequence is TGCAGCGTTGTATCCGGGAGGGAAGATGAGCAGTTCTTC.

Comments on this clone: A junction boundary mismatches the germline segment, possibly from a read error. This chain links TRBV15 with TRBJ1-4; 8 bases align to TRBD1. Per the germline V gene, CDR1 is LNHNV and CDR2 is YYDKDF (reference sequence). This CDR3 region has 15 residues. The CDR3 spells CATSRDRGLNEKLFF. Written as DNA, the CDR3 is TGTGCCACCAGCCGAGACAGGGGCCTTAATGAAAAACTGTTTTTT. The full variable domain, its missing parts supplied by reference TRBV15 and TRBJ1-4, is DAMVIQNPRYQVTQFGKPVTLSCSQTLNHNVMYWYQQKSSQAPKLLFHYYDKDFNNEADTPDNFQSRRPNTSFCFLDIRSPGLGDTAMYLCATSRDRGLNEKLFFGSGTQLSVL.

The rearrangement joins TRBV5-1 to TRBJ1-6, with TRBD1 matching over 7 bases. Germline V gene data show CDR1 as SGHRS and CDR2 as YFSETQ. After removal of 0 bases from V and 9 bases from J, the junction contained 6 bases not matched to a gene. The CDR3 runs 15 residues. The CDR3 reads CASSLAETGLSPLHF. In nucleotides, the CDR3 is TGCGCCAGCAGCTTGGCCGAGACAGGGCTTTCACCCCTCCACTTT.

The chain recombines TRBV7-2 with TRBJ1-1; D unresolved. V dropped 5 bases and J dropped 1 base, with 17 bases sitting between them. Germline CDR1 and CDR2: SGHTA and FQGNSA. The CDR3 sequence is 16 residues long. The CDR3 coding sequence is TGTGCCAGCAGCCCGCACCAACAGCGGGGGAACACTGAAGCTTTCTTT. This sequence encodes CASSPHQQRGNTEAFF.

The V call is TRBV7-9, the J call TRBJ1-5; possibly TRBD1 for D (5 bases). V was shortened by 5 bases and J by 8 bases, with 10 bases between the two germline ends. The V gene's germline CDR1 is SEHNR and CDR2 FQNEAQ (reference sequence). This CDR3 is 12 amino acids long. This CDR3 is CASSLPGEPQHF. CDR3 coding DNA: TGTGCCAGCAGCCTCCCGGGGGAGCCCCAGCATTTT.

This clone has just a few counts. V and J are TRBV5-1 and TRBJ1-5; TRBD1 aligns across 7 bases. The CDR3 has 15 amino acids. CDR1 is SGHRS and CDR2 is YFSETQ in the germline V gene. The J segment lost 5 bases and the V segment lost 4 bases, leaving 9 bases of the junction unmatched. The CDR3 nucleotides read TGCGCCAGCAGCCTGGAGGGGGCAGGGTATCAGCCCCAGCATTTT. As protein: CASSLEGAGYQPQHF.

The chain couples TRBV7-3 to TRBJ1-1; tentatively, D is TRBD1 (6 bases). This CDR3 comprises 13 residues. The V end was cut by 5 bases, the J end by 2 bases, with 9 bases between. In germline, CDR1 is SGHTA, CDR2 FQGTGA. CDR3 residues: CASSQGRNTEAFF. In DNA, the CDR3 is TGTGCCAGCAGCCAGGGGAGAAACACTGAAGCTTTCTTT.

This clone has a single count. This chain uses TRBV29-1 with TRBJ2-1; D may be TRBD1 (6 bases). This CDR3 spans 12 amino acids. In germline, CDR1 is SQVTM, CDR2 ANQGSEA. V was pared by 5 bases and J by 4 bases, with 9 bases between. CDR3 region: CSVWDIYNEQFF. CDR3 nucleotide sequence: TGCAGCGTTTGGGACATTTACAATGAGCAGTTCTTC.

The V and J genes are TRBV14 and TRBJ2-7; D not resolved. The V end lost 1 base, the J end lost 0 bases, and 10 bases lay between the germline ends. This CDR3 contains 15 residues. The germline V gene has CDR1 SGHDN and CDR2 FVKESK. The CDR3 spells CASSQVSRFSYEQYF. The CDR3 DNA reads TGTGCCAGCAGCCAAGTCTCTCGTTTCTCCTACGAGCAGTACTTC.

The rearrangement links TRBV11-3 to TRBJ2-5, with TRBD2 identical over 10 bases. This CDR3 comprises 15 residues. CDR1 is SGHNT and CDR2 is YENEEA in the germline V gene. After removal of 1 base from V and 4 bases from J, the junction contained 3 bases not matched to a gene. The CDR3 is CASSLGSGRGETQYF. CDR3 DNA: TGTGCCAGCAGCTTAGGGAGCGGGAGGGGAGAGACCCAGTACTTC.

CDR3 region: CASGRTFDHSGNTIYF. CDR3 in DNA: TGTGCCAGCGGACGGACTTTTGACCACTCTGGAAACACCATATATTTT. The gene calls are TRBV14 and TRBJ1-3; D is ambiguous. V was pared by 8 bases and J by 0 bases, with 17 bases between. The CDR3 covers 16 residues. Germline CDR1 reads SGHDN; CDR2 reads FVKESK.

The CDR3 sequence: CASSLGGGVHYGYTF. DNA for the CDR3: TGTGCCAGCAGCTTAGGTGGAGGGGTTCACTATGGCTACACCTTC. V usage is TRBV7-9 and J usage is TRBJ1-2; weak D call: TRBD1 (5 bases). This CDR3 comprises 15 residues. The V end lost 1 base, the J end lost 3 bases, and 12 bases lay between the germline ends. The germline V gene has CDR1 SEHNR and CDR2 FQNEAQ (reference sequence).

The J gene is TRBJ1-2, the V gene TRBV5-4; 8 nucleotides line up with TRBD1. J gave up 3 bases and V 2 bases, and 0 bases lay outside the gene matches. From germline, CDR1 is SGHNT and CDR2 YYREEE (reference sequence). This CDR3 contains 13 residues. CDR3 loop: CASSFRGHYGYTF. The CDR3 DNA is TGTGCCAGCAGCTTCAGGGGGCACTATGGCTACACCTTC.

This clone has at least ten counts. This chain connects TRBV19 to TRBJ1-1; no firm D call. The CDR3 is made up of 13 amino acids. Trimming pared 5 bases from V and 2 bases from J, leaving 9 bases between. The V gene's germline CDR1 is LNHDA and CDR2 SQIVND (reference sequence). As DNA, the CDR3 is TGTGCCAGTAGTCCCCTAGGAAACACTGAAGCTTTCTTT. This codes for CASSPLGNTEAFF.